These 5 T cell receptor beta chains share one sample of origin, sequenced in a study of blood T cells in healthy people across ages. Combining a sample-barcoded 5' primer with a J-beta primer mix, a second PCR ran for about 6 to 11 cycles. One entry per CDR3 protein results from TCRdb running MiXCR on the 5' RACE reads. The sample records some 1,500,000 distinct CDR3 sequences, 42% being singletons. Sequences were obtained from blood. The receptor source for this set is a woman under 30 in good health.

This clonotype was seen a handful of times. CDR3 sequence: CASSLTPRANGYTF. The CDR3 nucleotides are TGTGCCAGCAGCTTAACGCCCAGAGCTAATGGCTACACCTTC. The chain joins TRBV7-3 to TRBJ1-2; D is undetermined. This CDR3 contains 14 residues. Germline V gives CDR1 SGHTA, CDR2 FQGTGA. Trimming took 0 bases from V and 6 from J, leaving 11 bases between them.

V usage is TRBV2 and J usage is TRBJ2-7; 7 nucleotides align to TRBD1. Germline CDR1 is SNHLY and CDR2 is FYNNEI. This CDR3 spans 14 amino acids. Trimming took 10 bases from V and 5 from J; bases not matched to a gene: 14. CDR3 sequence reads: CATTEPGQEHEQYF. CDR3 in DNA: TGTGCCACCACTGAACCCGGACAGGAGCACGAGCAGTACTTC.

The table lists this clonotype with a count of one. The chain has TRBV20-1 and TRBJ2-1; 13 bases are a match to TRBD2. Germline lookup yields CDR1 DFQATT and CDR2 SNEGSKA (reference sequence). The ends lost 5 bases at V and 6 bases at J; junction bases unmatched: 13. The CDR3 has 17 residues. The CDR3: CSAFAGTSGEFANEQFF. CDR3 sequence (DNA): TGCAGTGCTTTTGCCGGGACTAGCGGGGAGTTCGCCAATGAGCAGTTCTTC.

This clonotype showed up just once. The CDR3 protein is CSGGRSVGGYTF. The CDR3 DNA follows: TGCAGCGGGGGACGGTCGGTGGGTGGCTACACCTTC. The V and J genes are TRBV29-1 and TRBJ1-2; TRBD1 might be the D (5 bases). Trimming stripped 7 bases from V and 7 bases from J, with 16 bases between. CDR3 length equals 12 residues. The germline CDR1 and CDR2 sequences are SQVTM and ANQGSEA.

The count of this clonotype is one. V usage is TRBV7-9 and J usage is TRBJ1-1; weak D call: TRBD1 (5 bases). V dropped 5 bases and J dropped 5 bases, with 12 bases sitting between them. Germline loops: CDR1 SEHNR, CDR2 FQNEAQ (reference sequence). The CDR3 runs to 13 residues. The CDR3 nucleotides are TGTGCCAGCAGCGTACAGGAGGAAACTGAAGCTTTCTTT. This gives the protein CASSVQEETEAFF.